A selection of T cell receptor beta chains follows, all from one sample in a study of response to subunit inactivated influenza vaccine. TCRdb re-called the RT-PCR reads with MiXCR, one entry per CDR3 protein. The repertoire has about 700,000 distinct CDR3 sequences, over 11% of them found once; the top ten carry 6.5% to 8.5%. The sample in question was PBMCs from blood, obtained around 14 days before vaccination. These receptors all stem from a man in his fifties or sixties who received an inactivated influenza vaccine. Each CDR3 is given without its conserved first and last residue. Some rows mark clone size as missing; the rest say once, few, many or name a class of expanded clone.

size: .
V: TRBV6-1
CDR3: ASKAGVNTEAF

size: few
V: TRBV11-2
CDR3: ASSPLNRATYEQY

size: few
V: TRBV4-1
CDR3: ATTPGQIFSNEKLF

size: many
V: TRBV12-3/TRBV12-4
CDR3: ATGFTQY

size: many
V: TRBV7-2
CDR3: ASSPRPSTDTQY

size: many
V: TRBV12-3/TRBV12-4
CDR3: ASSPFPQGTGANVLT

size: many
V: TRBV10-3
CDR3: AISDPGQVAGELF

size: few
V: TRBV20-1
CDR3: SAGKTSGAGGDTQY

size: few
V: TRBV11-2
CDR3: ASSRDSWETQY

size: few
V: TRBV2
CDR3: ASTARDGTYEQY

size: .
V: TRBV12-3/TRBV12-4
CDR3: ASSLRSHNQPQH

size: .
V: TRBV9
CDR3: ASSPGSSYYNEQF

size: .
V: TRBV15
CDR3: ATSIDKYEQY

size: .
V: TRBV3-1
CDR3: ASSQDWARGTQY

size: .
V: TRBV7-2
CDR3: ASSFSVEQF

size: .
V: TRBV7-8
CDR3: ASSPSRGGTADTQY

size: few
V: TRBV9
CDR3: ASSVDSTGELF

size: many
V: TRBV20-1
CDR3: SAREHGVRESEQF

size: many
V: TRBV5-1
CDR3: ASSLGGGPAEAF

size: few
V: TRBV5-1
CDR3: ASSLNSLGEAF

size: many
V: TRBV28
CDR3: ASSFEQKYGYT

size: few
V: TRBV20-1
CDR3: SVPLRGGFTGELF

size: few
V: TRBV6-1
CDR3: ATKAGTGIYEQY

size: .
V: TRBV19
CDR3: ASSIAGPTGTFGYEQY

size: .
V: TRBV2
CDR3: ASSEETSGEVPDTQY

size: few
V: TRBV9
CDR3: ASSVDPAGSYNEQF

size: .
V: TRBV19
CDR3: ASSIGGLAYNEQF

size: .
V: TRBV12-3/TRBV12-4
CDR3: ASSLAPGTGYYNEQF

size: many
V: TRBV20-1
CDR3: SAQHPNIRDTQY

size: few
V: TRBV30
CDR3: AWRWGMNTEAF

size: .
V: TRBV3-1
CDR3: ASRHGTSGRAYNNEQF

size: .
V: TRBV7-2
CDR3: ASSLGLAASETQY

size: few
V: TRBV7-2
CDR3: ASSLNRRQGDTQY

size: many
V: TRBV19
CDR3: ASSTSWLAGPTYEQY

size: many
V: TRBV2
CDR3: ASTWTGGGTEAF

size: few
V: TRBV28
CDR3: ASSTLGTRFLTDTQY

size: .
V: TRBV5-5
CDR3: ASSLYASNYGYT

size: .
V: TRBV27
CDR3: ASRTSGSSSYNEQF

size: few
V: TRBV11-2
CDR3: ASSWGPPSGSPLH

size: .
V: TRBV11-2
CDR3: ASSLEAGPAGYNEQF

size: once
V: TRBV12-3/TRBV12-4
CDR3: ASSLGQGAGSPLH

size: .
V: TRBV15
CDR3: ATSRDRSGGAGAGELF